A single sample gave rise to the 31 T cell receptor beta chains below, sequenced in a study of vaccination and CD4 T cells after COVID-19. As to treatment: approximately 9-day PBMC culture with coronavirus spike peptide pools or control peptides (ViraFEST assay). With the Oncomine TCR Beta short-read assay, DNA from cultured CD4+ T cells was sequenced. From the PCR reads, TCRdb called clonotypes with MiXCR, one entry per CDR3 protein. The sample consists of around 14,000 distinct CDR3 sequences, nearly 75% of them appearing once. For these TCRs, the target antigens are not known. Sequenced: CD4+ T cells from blood, cultured in vitro. These receptors all stem from a human donor who had recovered from COVID-19.

The sample holds one count of this clonotype. The V gene is TRBV12-3 or TRBV12-4, the J gene TRBJ1-2; 7 positions agree with TRBD1. With 3 bases clipped from V and 4 bases from J, the junction kept 2 bases outside the gene matches. This CDR3 has 13 residues. The CDR3 sequence is CASSFRTGYGYTF. In nucleotides, the CDR3 is TGTGCCAGCAGTTTCAGGACAGGCTATGGCTACACCTTC.

The chain is built from TRBV11-2 and TRBJ1-6; the D is unclear. V lost 2 bases and J lost 8, with 13 bases in between. Germline CDR1 and CDR2: SGHAT and FQNNGV. The CDR3 is 15 residues long. The CDR3 DNA follows: TGTGCCAGCAGCTTAAACCAGCCGGCCGATTCACCCCTCCACTTT. Its translation is CASSLNQPADSPLHF. Variable domain in full (rest from reference TRBV11-2 and TRBJ1-6): EAGVAQSPRYKIIEKRQSVAFWCNPISGHATLYWYQQILGQGPKLLIQFQNNGVVDDSQLPKDRFSAERLKGVDSTLKIQPAKLEDSAVYLCASSLNQPADSPLHFGNGTRLTVT.

This clonotype has only a few counts. J is TRBJ1-5 and V is TRBV7-6; tentative D call: TRBD1 (6 bases). Looked up from germline, CDR1 is SGHVS and CDR2 is FNYEAQ. The CDR3 contains 14 residues. V lost 5 bases and J lost 7, with 15 bases in between. The CDR3 here is CASSPQGHSQPQHF. CDR3 DNA: TGTGCCAGCAGCCCACAGGGACATTCACAGCCCCAGCATTTT.

The chain employs TRBV2 and TRBJ2-3, with a weak D call TRBD1 (7 bases). V lost 3 bases to trimming and J lost 2 bases, with 12 bases between them. This CDR3 is 15 amino acids long. Germline V gene data show CDR1 as SNHLY and CDR2 as FYNNEI. This CDR3 is CASSDYRGLTDTQYF. The CDR3 nucleotides are TGTGCCAGCAGTGACTACAGGGGACTCACAGATACGCAGTATTTT.

The chain combines TRBV27 with TRBJ2-1, with 10 bases fitting TRBD2. Losses at the gene ends were 8 bases for V and 5 bases for J; bases not matched to a gene: 6. CDR1 is MNHEY and CDR2 is SMNVEV in the germline V gene (reference sequence). The CDR3 runs to 14 residues. This CDR3 reads CASVGLAGDNEQFF. As DNA, the CDR3 is TGTGCCAGCGTGGGGCTAGCGGGAGACAATGAGCAGTTCTTC.

The rearrangement joins TRBV6-2 or TRBV6-3 to TRBJ1-5; TRBD1 matches at 8 bases. CDR1 and CDR2 (germline): MNHEY, SVGEGT. V gave up 6 bases and J gave up 7 bases; unmatched junction bases: 11. The CDR3 sequence is 15 residues long. CDR3 sequence reads: CASRSGQGVSQPQHF. CDR3 coding DNA: TGTGCCAGCAGGTCCGGACAGGGAGTATCACAGCCCCAGCATTTT.

This chain connects TRBV6-2 or TRBV6-3 to TRBJ2-3; 10 bases map to TRBD2. The V gene end was trimmed by 5 bases and the J gene end by 2 bases; junction bases not matched to a gene: 7. The CDR3 is 16 amino acids. Germline loops: CDR1 MNHEY, CDR2 SVGEGT. The CDR3 loop reads CASSLRLAGHTDTQYF. For the CDR3, the DNA is TGTGCCAGCAGTCTAAGACTAGCGGGCCACACAGATACGCAGTATTTT.

V gene TRBV24-1 combines with J gene TRBJ1-2; possibly TRBD1 for D (6 bases). CDR1 is KGHDR and CDR2 is SFDVKD in the germline V gene. The V end was cut by 4 bases, the J end by 5 bases, with 13 bases between. The CDR3 consists of 14 residues. CDR3 amino acids: CATSDDGTTYGYTF. The DNA of the CDR3 is TGTGCCACCAGTGACGACGGGACAACATATGGCTACACCTTC.

V gene TRBV25-1 combines with J gene TRBJ2-5, with D perhaps matching TRBD1 (5 bases). Germline V CDR1 and CDR2: MGHDK, SYGVNS. The CDR3 has 11 residues. Deletions cut 7 bases from V and 7 bases from J, with 10 bases between. CDR3 loop: CASIQGRTQYF. The CDR3 DNA reads TGTGCCAGCATCCAGGGAAGGACCCAGTACTTC.

A word on this clonotype: One end of the junction varies from germline; a read error may be responsible. The chain has TRBV20-1 and TRBJ2-5; TRBD1 aligns across 9 bases. This CDR3 contains 12 residues. Germline loops: CDR1 DFQATT, CDR2 SNEGSKA (reference sequence). CDR3 DNA: TGCAGTGCTAAGAGACAGGGGGAGACCCGGTACTTC. It codes for CSAKRQGETRYF.

This chain connects TRBV15 to TRBJ2-2; 10 bases map to TRBD2. J lost 4 bases, V lost 0 bases, and 5 bases had no gene match. Germline V gives CDR1 LNHNV, CDR2 YYDKDF (reference sequence). This CDR3 contains 17 residues. The CDR3 loop reads CATSRDSAGGFTGELFF. CDR3 bases: TGTGCCACCAGCAGAGATTCAGCGGGAGGGTTCACCGGGGAGCTGTTTTTT.

CDR3: CASTSRGLAGGSTDTQYF. CDR3 in DNA: TGTGCCAGCACCTCGCGGGGACTAGCGGGAGGGAGCACAGATACGCAGTATTTT. V usage is TRBV2 and J usage is TRBJ2-3; 16 bases match TRBD2. Germline V gene sequence: CDR1 SNHLY, CDR2 FYNNEI. The CDR3 covers 18 residues. The J segment lost 0 bases and the V segment lost 7 bases, leaving 7 bases of the junction unmatched.

The V and J genes are TRBV28 and TRBJ1-2; D is uncertain. This CDR3 is 14 amino acids long. The germline V and J ends were trimmed by 3 bases and 6 bases, with 14 bases remaining between them. Germline V CDR1 and CDR2: MDHEN, SYDVKM. The CDR3 nucleotides are TGTGCCAGCAGTTTCCTCCAGAGCCCTCATGGCTACACCTTC. Amino acid sequence: CASSFLQSPHGYTF.

The V call is TRBV7-2, the J call TRBJ1-3; D is ambiguous. V lost 1 base to trimming and J lost 5 bases, with 15 bases between them. CDR1 is SGHTA and CDR2 is FQGNSA in the germline V gene. This CDR3 contains 16 residues. The CDR3 spells CASSLVRAARRNTIYF. The CDR3, as DNA: TGTGCCAGCAGCTTAGTTAGGGCAGCCCGCCGAAACACCATATATTTT.

This CDR3 reads CASSRWTDNEQFF. In DNA, the CDR3 is TGTGCCAGCAGCAGGTGGACCGACAATGAGCAGTTCTTC. V and J are TRBV7-2 and TRBJ2-1; D ambiguous. The germline V gene has CDR1 SGHTA and CDR2 FQGNSA. V was cut by 5 bases and J by 5 bases, with 10 bases left in between. There are 13 residues in the CDR3.

The chain recombines TRBV28 with TRBJ2-3, with D perhaps TRBD1 (6 bases). Germline CDR1 MDHEN, CDR2 SYDVKM. The V gene lost 8 bases and the J gene lost 9 bases, with 24 bases spanning the gap. The CDR3 has 15 amino acids. The CDR3 DNA reads TGTGCCAGCTGTAGGTTGAAGTTTCTGAGGGGGACGCAGTATTTT. Its translation: CASCRLKFLRGTQYF.

V and J are TRBV28 and TRBJ2-3; D may be TRBD2 (5 bases). The CDR3 covers 14 residues. Trimming took 6 bases from V and 6 from J, leaving 16 bases between them. The germline CDR1 and CDR2 sequences are MDHEN and SYDVKM. CDR3 protein: CASRMPTGMDTQYF. CDR3 sequence (DNA): TGTGCCAGCAGAATGCCGACCGGGATGGATACGCAGTATTTT.

This clonotype appeared a few times. The chain carries TRBV27 and TRBJ1-5; possible D gene TRBD1, 6 bases. V lost 3 bases, J lost 6 bases, and 18 bases lay in between. The CDR3 length is 16 residues. Per germline, CDR1 MNHEY and CDR2 SMNVEV (reference sequence). The CDR3, as DNA: TGTGCCAGCAGTTTTTTAAATCGGGGGGCCGGTCAGCCCCAGCATTTT. Residues: CASSFLNRGAGQPQHF.

The J gene is TRBJ1-2, the V gene TRBV30, with D tentatively TRBD1 (5 bases). The CDR3 totals 15 residues. Germline CDR1 and CDR2: GTSNPN and SVGIG (reference sequence). Trimming cost V 6 bases and J 3 bases, with 20 bases left between them. The CDR3 region is CACPGRRVSHYGYTF. CDR3 coding DNA: TGTGCCTGCCCAGGGAGACGGGTTTCCCACTATGGCTACACCTTC.

This clonotype was observed a handful of times. The V call is TRBV6-1, the J call TRBJ1-6, with TRBD1 as a possible D gene (6 bases). This CDR3 has 13 residues. CDR1 MNHNS and CDR2 SASEGT come from the germline V gene. With 6 bases removed from V and 5 bases from J, the gap between germline ends came to 8 bases. The CDR3 protein is CASRRTDNSPLHF. The CDR3 DNA is TGTGCCAGCAGGAGGACAGATAATTCACCCCTCCACTTT.

V is TRBV19 and J is TRBJ1-1; D remains ambiguous. The V gene's germline CDR1 is LNHDA and CDR2 SQIVND (reference sequence). V gave up 7 bases and J gave up 0 bases, with 15 bases separating them. The CDR3 is made up of 15 amino acids. CDR3 sequence: CASKRGPGLNTEAFF. The CDR3 bases are TGTGCCAGTAAACGCGGGCCGGGATTGAACACTGAAGCTTTCTTT.

This clonotype was observed a single time. V and J are TRBV19 and TRBJ1-1, with D unclear. Trimming took 4 bases from V and 0 from J, leaving 9 bases between them. Germline-derived CDR1 and CDR2 are LNHDA and SQIVND (reference sequence). This CDR3 spans 14 amino acids. The CDR3 spells CASSKGSMNTEAFF. In nucleotides, the CDR3 is TGTGCCAGTAGTAAGGGCAGCATGAACACTGAAGCTTTCTTT.

V usage is TRBV6-5 and J usage is TRBJ1-5; no clear D gene. The CDR3 sequence is 14 residues long. V lost 0 bases, J lost 7 bases, and 10 bases lay in between. Germline V lookup: CDR1 MNHEY, CDR2 SVGAGI. In DNA form, the CDR3 reads TGTGCCAGCAGTTACTCGAGCTCGTGGCAGCCCCAGCATTTT. Translation gives CASSYSSSWQPQHF.

The rearrangement joins TRBV10-3 to TRBJ1-2; D remains unclear. Trimming took off 3 bases at V and 2 bases at J, with 7 bases between the two ends. The CDR3 length is 13 residues. Germline V gene data show CDR1 as ENHRY and CDR2 as SYGVKD. The CDR3 here is CAISERVNYGYTF. In DNA form, the CDR3 reads TGTGCCATCAGTGAAAGGGTAAACTATGGCTACACCTTC.

This chain connects TRBV20-1 to TRBJ2-2; D ambiguous. The germline V gene has CDR1 DFQATT and CDR2 SNEGSKA (reference sequence). V shed 6 bases and J shed 6 bases, with 8 bases lying between them. The CDR3 is made up of 11 amino acids. The CDR3 reads CSAIRSGELFF. DNA for the CDR3: TGCAGTGCGATTCGTTCCGGGGAGCTGTTTTTT.

This clonotype was seen once. V is TRBV6-1 and J is TRBJ2-1; D remains ambiguous. The V end was cut by 7 bases, the J end by 2 bases, with 9 bases between. This CDR3 contains 13 residues. Per germline, CDR1 MNHNS and CDR2 SASEGT. The CDR3: CASITSPYNEQFF. The CDR3 DNA sequence: TGTGCCAGCATAACCAGTCCCTACAATGAGCAGTTCTTC.

This clonotype has only a few counts. This chain links TRBV6-1 with TRBJ1-5; D is unclear. Trimming removed 2 bases at V and 11 bases at J, with 4 bases between. The CDR3 is 10 residues long. The germline V gene has CDR1 MNHNS and CDR2 SASEGT. In DNA, the CDR3 is TGTGCCAGCAGTGAAATGACCCAGCATTTT. Translation gives CASSEMTQHF.

This clonotype was detected once. The gene calls are TRBV11-2 and TRBJ2-5, with 7 bases identical to TRBD1. CDR1 is SGHAT and CDR2 is FQNNGV in the germline V gene. The CDR3 loop spans 15 amino acids. The junction had 9 bases not matched to a gene; V was cut back by 3 bases and J by 5 bases. The CDR3 loop is CASSFWTGEKETQYF. The CDR3, as DNA: TGTGCCAGCAGCTTTTGGACAGGAGAGAAGGAGACCCAGTACTTC.

This chain connects TRBV20-1 to TRBJ1-5; perhaps TRBD1 as D (6 bases). This CDR3 has 15 amino acids. V lost 2 bases to trimming and J lost 0 bases, with 11 bases between them. CDR1 and CDR2 from the germline V gene are DFQATT and SNEGSKA (reference sequence). CDR3 sequence reads: CSARSGGVSNQPQHF. The CDR3 DNA follows: TGCAGTGCTAGATCCGGGGGCGTTAGCAATCAGCCCCAGCATTTT.

The V and J genes are TRBV6-5 and TRBJ2-3; 9 bases agree with TRBD2. This CDR3 contains 16 residues. Looked up from germline, CDR1 is MNHEY and CDR2 is SVGAGI. With 3 bases clipped from V and 4 bases from J, the junction kept 8 bases outside the gene matches. Here the CDR3 DNA reads TGTGCCAGCAGTTATGCCCTAGCGGGATCGTCAGATACGCAGTATTTT. Amino acids: CASSYALAGSSDTQYF.

The chain carries TRBV7-2 and TRBJ1-2; D may be TRBD1 (6 bases). Trimming removed 5 bases at V and 0 bases at J, with 16 bases between. Germline CDR1 and CDR2: SGHTA and FQGNSA. CDR3 length: 16 amino acids. The CDR3 coding sequence is TGTGCCAGCAGCCTAGGCTTCAGGGGTCCTAACTATGGCTACACCTTC. This gives the protein CASSLGFRGPNYGYTF.